Listed here are 27 T cell receptor beta chains from one sample, sequenced in a study of T cells in localized non-small cell lung cancer. Some clones are missing from TCRdb's copy, which holds only in-frame ones; the method was immunoSEQ multiplex PCR. In the table there are around 33,000 clones, 80% to 95% of which are singletons. The sequences come from peripheral blood, collected before any cancer treatment. Receptor source: a female donor over 55 with stage I lung adenocarcinoma.

V is TRBV25-1 and J is TRBJ1-1; 7 bases line up with TRBD1. Germline assignment: CDR1 MGHDK and CDR2 SYGVNS. This CDR3 is 12 amino acids long. With V trimmed by 7 bases and J by 11 bases, 10 bases remained unmatched. DNA of the CDR3: TGTGCCAGCACTCCAGGGGCAGGGGGTGCTTTCTTT. Residues: CASTPGAGGAFF. Using reference TRBV25-1 and TRBJ1-1 for the parts outside the CDR3, the full variable domain is EADIYQTPRYLVIGTGKKITLECSQTMGHDKMYWYQQDPGMELHLIHYSYGVNSTEKGDLSSESTVSRIRTEHFPLTLESARPSHTSQYLCASTPGAGGAFFGQGTRLTVV.

This clone was detected once. The chain employs TRBV30 and TRBJ1-2; D uncertain. Per germline, CDR1 GTSNPN and CDR2 SVGIG (reference sequence). This CDR3 comprises 11 residues. Trimming took 3 bases from V and 8 from J, leaving 10 bases between them. As DNA, the CDR3 is TGTGCCTGGAGCCGAGGGTACGGCTACACCTTC. As protein: CAWSRGYGYTF.

The J gene is TRBJ1-1, the V gene TRBV6-5; 8 positions match TRBD1. CDR3 length: 12 residues. CDR1 and CDR2 (germline): MNHEY, SVGAGI. V lost 6 bases to trimming and J lost 11 bases; unmatched junction nucleotides: 8. The DNA of the CDR3 is TGTGCCAGCAGCCCAGGGGGCGGTCGCGCTTTCTTT. Residues: CASSPGGGRAFF.

The J gene is TRBJ1-1, the V gene TRBV4-3, with 9 bases aligning to TRBD1. Germline V gene lookup returns CDR1 LGHNA and CDR2 YSLEER. The CDR3 is 17 residues long. Germline trimming cut 1 base from V and 5 bases from J; bases unmatched to any gene: 11. The CDR3: CASSQGTPKDRGTEAFF. In DNA, the CDR3 is TGCGCCAGCAGCCAAGGGACCCCGAAGGACAGGGGAACTGAAGCTTTCTTT.

The chain has TRBV6-5 and TRBJ1-2; D not resolved. The length of the CDR3 is 13 residues. Germline V gene sequence: CDR1 MNHEY, CDR2 SVGAGI. Deletions cut 7 bases from V and 2 bases from J, with 11 bases between. CDR3 DNA: TGTGCCAGCACCCTGAATCCCAACTATGGCTACACCTTC. It encodes CASTLNPNYGYTF.

The genes are TRBV6-1 and TRBJ2-7; TRBD1 is a possible D gene (7 bases). The CDR3 is 14 amino acids. V was trimmed by 8 bases and J by 7 bases, leaving 21 bases between them. The germline V gene has CDR1 MNHNS and CDR2 SASEGT. CDR3 protein: CASGRTGWPEEQYF. As DNA, the CDR3 is TGTGCCAGCGGGAGGACAGGATGGCCTGAGGAGCAGTACTTC.

The J gene is TRBJ2-5, the V gene TRBV27, with TRBD2 identical over 11 bases. The CDR3 sequence is 15 residues long. Trimming at V came to 6 bases and at J to 5 bases, leaving 8 bases not matched to a gene. Germline lookup yields CDR1 MNHEY and CDR2 SMNVEV (reference sequence). As DNA, the CDR3 is TGTGCCAGCAGCCGACTAGCGGGGAAACAGGAGACCCAGTACTTC. This codes for CASSRLAGKQETQYF.

Only one count was recorded for this clone. The chain combines TRBV6-6 with TRBJ2-7; D unresolved. V was trimmed by 5 bases and J by 2 bases, leaving 16 bases between them. Germline V lookup: CDR1 MNHNY, CDR2 SVGAGI (reference sequence). The CDR3 is 15 residues long. CDR3 loop: CASSPGLLGTYEQYF. CDR3 nucleotide sequence: TGTGCCAGCAGTCCGGGCCTCTTGGGCACCTACGAGCAGTACTTC.

This clone was counted once. This chain links TRBV5-1 with TRBJ2-3; TRBD2 matches at 12 bases. Germline V CDR1 and CDR2: SGHRS, YFSETQ. V dropped 4 bases and J dropped 6; count of bases not matched to a gene: 6. The CDR3 length is 15 residues. The CDR3 DNA is TGCGCCAGCAGCCCTCCGACTAGCGGGGGCGATACGCAGTATTTT. It specifies CASSPPTSGGDTQYF.

V usage is TRBV6-1 and J usage is TRBJ1-1; D remains ambiguous. This CDR3 contains 11 residues. V was pared by 7 bases and J by 2 bases, with 5 bases between. The germline V gene encodes CDR1 MNHNS and CDR2 SASEGT. This chain's CDR3 is CASTTNTEAFF. The CDR3 nucleotides read TGTGCCAGCACTACCAACACTGAAGCTTTCTTT.

The chain employs TRBV5-6 and TRBJ1-2; no reliable D call. CDR1 is SGHDT, CDR2 YYEEEE, per germline. V lost 0 bases and J lost 6, with 15 bases in between. This CDR3 is built from 15 residues. CDR3: CASSLAPQTTDGYTF. DNA of the CDR3: TGTGCCAGCAGCTTGGCGCCGCAGACAACCGATGGCTACACCTTC.

This chain uses TRBV5-1 with TRBJ2-7; weak D call: TRBD1 (5 bases). CDR3 length equals 11 residues. Per germline, CDR1 SGHRS and CDR2 YFSETQ. V shed 5 bases and J shed 7 bases, with 10 bases lying between them. The CDR3 DNA follows: TGCGCCAGCAGTAACCAGGGAGAGCAGTACTTC. It specifies CASSNQGEQYF.

The gene calls are TRBV9 and TRBJ2-1, with D perhaps being TRBD1 or TRBD2 (5 bases each). Germline V gene lookup returns CDR1 SGDLS and CDR2 YYNGEE. The V end was cut by 4 bases, the J end by 2 bases, with 13 bases between. The CDR3 sequence is 15 residues long. The chain's CDR3 is CASSSRDAPYNEQFF. CDR3 DNA sequence: TGTGCCAGCAGCTCCCGGGACGCCCCCTACAATGAGCAGTTCTTC.

A single count supports this clone. This rearrangement joins TRBV19 to TRBJ2-5; 8 positions match TRBD2. The CDR3 contains 13 residues. Trimming at V came to 6 bases and at J to 4 bases, leaving 4 bases not matched to a gene. Germline V CDR1 and CDR2: LNHDA, SQIVND (reference sequence). The CDR3 spells CASSGGALETQYF. CDR3 DNA: TGTGCCAGTAGCGGGGGGGCGTTAGAGACCCAGTACTTC.

J is TRBJ2-5 and V is TRBV5-6; 8 bases line up with TRBD2. Germline CDR1 and CDR2: SGHDT and YYEEEE. Trimming cost V 0 bases and J 5 bases; bases outside gene matches: 6. The CDR3 covers 15 residues. The CDR3 loop is CASSLVSGGRETQYF. The CDR3 DNA sequence: TGTGCCAGCAGCTTGGTCAGCGGGGGAAGGGAGACCCAGTACTTC.

In nucleotides, the CDR3 is TGTGCCAGCAGCCTCAAGGTCGGGGAGACCCAGTACTTC. Translated, it gives CASSLKVGETQYF. The gene calls are TRBV7-2 and TRBJ2-5; D unresolved. V lost 5 bases and J lost 5, with 12 bases in between. This CDR3 region has 13 residues. Germline lookup yields CDR1 SGHTA and CDR2 FQGNSA.

This chain uses TRBV29-1 with TRBJ2-7; 7 bases match TRBD1. Germline assignment: CDR1 SQVTM and CDR2 ANQGSEA. V was clipped by 5 bases and J by 2 bases; unmatched bases: 6. The CDR3 has 13 residues. The CDR3 coding sequence is TGCAGCGTTCGGAAGGGACAGACCTACGAGCAGTACTTC. This encodes CSVRKGQTYEQYF.

This rearrangement joins TRBV6-6 to TRBJ1-2; 9 bases align to TRBD1. Per the germline V gene, CDR1 is MNHNY and CDR2 is SVGAGI (reference sequence). The CDR3 loop spans 13 amino acids. V was clipped by 5 bases and J by 8 bases; unmatched bases: 6. The CDR3 DNA is TGTGCCAGCAGTAGTTGGACAGGGGAAGGCTACACCTTC. As protein: CASSSWTGEGYTF.

The genes are TRBV5-6 and TRBJ1-2; D uncertain. Deletions cut 3 bases from V and 3 bases from J, with 6 bases between. The CDR3 is 12 residues long. Per the germline V gene, CDR1 is SGHDT and CDR2 is YYEEEE. The chain's CDR3 is CASSSSDYGYTF. CDR3 nucleotides: TGTGCCAGCAGCTCATCTGACTATGGCTACACCTTC.

V usage is TRBV4-3 and J usage is TRBJ1-2; D gene uncertain. Germline CDR1 and CDR2: LGHNA and YSLEER. The CDR3 runs to 13 residues. V was trimmed by 4 bases and J by 6 bases, leaving 12 bases between them. This CDR3 is CASSPPGRNGYTF. CDR3 DNA sequence: TGCGCCAGCAGCCCCCCCGGCAGGAATGGCTACACCTTC.

The chain couples TRBV6-1 to TRBJ1-3; unclear D gene. Per germline, CDR1 MNHNS and CDR2 SASEGT. Trimming stripped 1 base from V and 5 bases from J, with 9 bases between. This CDR3 has 14 residues. CDR3 protein: CASSEDVWRNTIYF. DNA for the CDR3: TGTGCCAGCAGTGAAGATGTATGGCGAAACACCATATATTTT.

The rearrangement uses TRBV7-2 and TRBJ1-4; TRBD1 might be the D (6 bases). In germline, CDR1 is SGHTA, CDR2 FQGNSA. V lost 4 bases and J 5 bases, leaving 14 bases between the germline ends. The length of the CDR3 is 15 residues. The CDR3 sequence is CASSSGQSLNEKLFF. The CDR3 DNA sequence: TGTGCCAGCAGCTCCGGACAGAGCCTAAATGAAAAACTGTTTTTT.

This clone appeared once. The chain carries TRBV12-2 and TRBJ1-2. TRBV12-2 is a pseudogene locus. The CDR3 length is 16 residues. DNA of the CDR3: TGTGCAAGTCGCCCGATGCGACAGCGGAGTAACTATGGCTACACCTTC. Protein: CASRPMRQRSNYGYTF.

The rearrangement uses TRBV5-6 and TRBJ2-5; D ambiguous. The CDR3 is made up of 13 amino acids. V lost 2 bases, J lost 4 bases, and 9 bases lay in between. Germline V gene lookup returns CDR1 SGHDT and CDR2 YYEEEE. The CDR3 region is CASSLGSAETQYF. CDR3 nucleotide sequence: TGTGCCAGCAGCTTAGGATCGGCAGAGACCCAGTACTTC.

This chain connects TRBV6-5 to TRBJ2-5; perhaps TRBD1 as D (7 bases). This CDR3 spans 14 amino acids. Germline V gene sequence: CDR1 MNHEY, CDR2 SVGAGI. With 6 bases removed from V and 5 bases from J, the gap between germline ends came to 16 bases. CDR3 loop: CASSSRQGGETQYF. As DNA, the CDR3 is TGTGCCAGCAGCTCCCGACAGGGAGGCGAGACCCAGTACTTC.

The chain recombines TRBV18 with TRBJ2-3; TRBD2 agrees at 9 bases. The CDR3 runs 16 residues. Germline loops: CDR1 KGHSH, CDR2 LQKENI. Trimming cost V 1 base and J 4 bases; bases outside gene matches: 6. DNA for the CDR3: TGTGCCAGCTCACCACTGGTCCGACTAGCGGCAGATACGCAGTATTTT. It encodes CASSPLVRLAADTQYF. Together with reference TRBV18 and TRBJ2-3, the CDR3 gives the full variable domain: NAGVMQNPRHLVRRRGQEARLRCSPMKGHSHVYWYRQLPEEGLKFMVYLQKENIIDESGMPKERFSAEFPKEGPSILRIQQVVRGDSAAYFCASSPLVRLAADTQYFGPGTRLTVL.

DNA for the CDR3: TGTGCCAGCTCACCACCTCAAGAGACCCAGTACTTC. Its protein product is CASSPPQETQYF. The rearrangement links TRBV18 to TRBJ2-5, with D unresolved. The CDR3 covers 12 residues. In germline, CDR1 is KGHSH, CDR2 LQKENI. Trimming cost V 0 bases and J 2 bases, with 1 base left between them.